One and the same sample provided the 21 T cell receptor beta chains below, sequenced in a study of T cell changes during pregnancy in multiple sclerosis (dated by TCRdb to the late 2010s). Library method: the immunoSEQ multiplex PCR assay. TCRdb's version of the immuneACCESS table is confined to in-frame rearrangements and falls short of the full clone set. An unresolved V gene accounts for under half of the shortfall where checked; the remainder is of unknown origin. The sample yields some 57,000 clones; 75% to 95% were counted once. The ten largest clonotypes hold about 0.49% of the sample. This material consisted of CD4+ T cells from peripheral blood mononuclear cells, taken after pregnancy. These receptors came from a female donor in good health, enrolled as a control in a pregnancy study.

The chain couples TRBV5-5 to TRBJ1-2; tentative D call: TRBD1 (5 bases). This CDR3 contains 14 residues. The V end was cut by 4 bases, the J end by 1 base, with 11 bases between. Germline V gene data show CDR1 as SGHKS and CDR2 as YYEKEE (reference sequence). The CDR3 region is CASSRGSNNYGYTF. The CDR3 DNA reads as TGTGCCAGCAGCCGGGGGTCTAATAACTATGGCTACACCTTC. The full variable domain, its missing parts supplied by reference TRBV5-5 and TRBJ1-2, is DAGVTQSPTHLIKTRGQQVTLRCSPISGHKSVSWYQQVLGQGPQFIFQYYEKEERGRGNFPDRFSARQFPNYSSELNVNALLLGDSALYLCASSRGSNNYGYTFGSGTRLTVV.

V and J are TRBV7-9 and TRBJ2-6, with D possibly being TRBD2 (5 bases). Germline assignment: CDR1 SEHNR and CDR2 FQNEAQ (reference sequence). This CDR3 region has 19 residues. Trimming took off 6 bases at V and 3 bases at J, with 24 bases between the two ends. This chain's CDR3 is CASSLEVAREGFGANVLTF. The CDR3, as DNA: TGTGCCAGCAGTCTTGAGGTGGCTAGAGAGGGTTTTGGGGCCAACGTCCTGACTTTC.

V and J are TRBV11-2 and TRBJ2-7; 16 bases align to TRBD2. The CDR3 has 20 residues. Losses at the gene ends were 0 bases for V and 4 bases for J; bases not matched to a gene: 12. Germline V gene sequence: CDR1 SGHAT, CDR2 FQNNGV. This chain's CDR3 is CASSLDHDKGLAGGMYEQYF. The DNA of the CDR3 is TGTGCCAGCAGCTTAGATCACGATAAGGGACTAGCGGGGGGGATGTACGAGCAGTACTTC.

The rearrangement joins TRBV2 to TRBJ1-3; D not resolved. The CDR3 consists of 17 residues. Germline CDR1 reads SNHLY; CDR2 reads FYNNEI. V was cut by 6 bases and J by 3 bases, with 21 bases left in between. CDR3 sequence reads: CASSRVPTSVGGNTIYF. CDR3 sequence (DNA): TGTGCCAGCAGCCGGGTGCCCACATCGGTCGGTGGAAACACCATATATTTT. The entire variable domain, with the rest obtained from reference TRBV2 and TRBJ1-3, is as follows: EPEVTQTPSHQVTQMGQEVILRCVPISNHLYFYWYRQILGQKVEFLVSFYNNEISEKSEIFDDQFSVERPDGSNFTLKIRSTKLEDSAMYFCASSRVPTSVGGNTIYFGEGSWLTVV.

The rearrangement links TRBV7-2 to TRBJ2-7, with TRBD2 as a possible D gene (5 bases). The V gene lost 2 bases and the J gene lost 7 bases, with 12 bases spanning the gap. Germline values: CDR1 SGHTA, CDR2 FQGNSA. This CDR3 has 13 residues. The CDR3 is CASSLPPSGEQYF. The CDR3 bases are TGTGCCAGCAGCTTACCCCCCTCGGGGGAGCAGTACTTC. The full variable domain, its missing parts supplied by reference TRBV7-2 and TRBJ2-7, is GAGVSQSPSNKVTEKGKDVELRCDPISGHTALYWYRQSLGQGLEFLIYFQGNSAPDKSGLPSDRFSAERTGGSVSTLTIQRTQQEDSAVYLCASSLPPSGEQYFGPGTRLTVT.

This chain joins TRBV6-6 and TRBJ1-5; perhaps TRBD1 as D (5 bases). The CDR3 consists of 14 residues. V lost 10 bases and J 1 base, leaving 14 bases between the germline ends. Germline V gives CDR1 MNHNY, CDR2 SVGAGI (reference sequence). The CDR3 is CATRPGGSNQPQHF. Here the CDR3 DNA reads TGTGCCACCCGACCCGGGGGAAGCAATCAGCCCCAGCATTTT.

This chain joins TRBV7-3 and TRBJ2-5; 9 bases agree with TRBD2. The J segment lost 2 bases and the V segment lost 3 bases, leaving 7 bases of the junction unmatched. Germline CDR1 and CDR2: SGHTA and FQGTGA. The length of the CDR3 is 16 residues. The CDR3 DNA sequence: TGTGCCAGCAGCTTTGGATCTGCGGGGGGGCAAGAGACCCAGTACTTC. Its protein product is CASSFGSAGGQETQYF. The full variable domain, its missing parts supplied by reference TRBV7-3 and TRBJ2-5, is GAGVSQTPSNKVTEKGKYVELRCDPISGHTALYWYRQSLGQGPEFLIYFQGTGAADDSGLPNDRFFAVRPEGSVSTLKIQRTERGDSAVYLCASSFGSAGGQETQYFGPGTRLLVL.

The chain carries TRBV9 and TRBJ2-1; TRBD2 matches at 11 bases. The CDR3 loop spans 16 amino acids. V shed 2 bases, J shed 7 bases, and the junction held 8 bases outside the gene matches. Germline-derived CDR1 and CDR2 are SGDLS and YYNGEE. The CDR3 reads CASSVSGGVSGNEQFF. The CDR3 region has the DNA TGTGCCAGCAGCGTTAGCGGGGGGGTATCAGGAAATGAGCAGTTCTTC.

This clone was picked up a small number of times. The chain links TRBV6-6 to TRBJ2-1, with 11 nucleotides matching TRBD2. V was pared by 6 bases and J by 12 bases, with 13 bases of the junction left unmatched. Per the germline V gene, CDR1 is MNHNY and CDR2 is SVGAGI (reference sequence). The length of the CDR3 is 15 residues. Here the CDR3 reads CASSPTPSGGRWQFF. CDR3 DNA: TGTGCCAGCAGCCCAACCCCTAGCGGGGGGAGGTGGCAGTTCTTC.

This clone was recorded once. The chain employs TRBV5-6 and TRBJ1-1, with a weak D call TRBD1 (5 bases). The CDR3 is 14 residues long. CDR1 is SGHDT and CDR2 is YYEEEE in the germline V gene. V shed 1 base and J shed 4 bases, with 11 bases lying between them. CDR3: CASSLQGRSTEAFF. For the CDR3, the DNA is TGTGCCAGCAGCTTGCAGGGCCGGAGCACTGAAGCTTTCTTT.

The chain has TRBV7-2 and TRBJ2-3; possible D gene TRBD2, 7 bases. The CDR3 spans 16 residues. CDR1 is SGHTA, CDR2 FQGNSA, per germline. Trimming stripped 5 bases from V and 3 bases from J, with 18 bases between. CDR3 protein: CASSLFLAGATDTQYF. CDR3 in DNA: TGTGCCAGCAGCCTTTTTTTGGCGGGGGCTACAGATACGCAGTATTTT.

The genes are TRBV15 and TRBJ2-5, with 7 bases lining up with TRBD1. Unmatched junction bases numbered 0, after V lost 5 bases and J lost 3 bases. Germline loops: CDR1 LNHNV, CDR2 YYDKDF (reference sequence). This CDR3 comprises 12 residues. This CDR3 is CATSGTEETQYF. In DNA, the CDR3 is TGTGCCACCAGCGGGACAGAAGAGACCCAGTACTTC.

The chain recombines TRBV6-6 with TRBJ1-4; D call uncertain. The CDR3 runs 16 residues. Trimming left V 0 bases short and J 0 bases short, with 8 bases between. The germline V gene encodes CDR1 MNHNY and CDR2 SVGAGI (reference sequence). The CDR3: CASSYSGGATNEKLFF. CDR3 bases: TGTGCCAGCAGTTACTCTGGAGGTGCAACTAATGAAAAACTGTTTTTT.

This chain uses TRBV11-3 with TRBJ2-5; 8 nucleotides line up with TRBD2. CDR1 is SGHNT and CDR2 is YENEEA in the germline V gene. V trimming: 4 bases; J trimming: 4 bases; junction bases outside the gene matches: 2. This CDR3 is built from 13 residues. The CDR3 coding sequence is TGTGCCAGCAGCTCCGCGGGGGGAGAGACCCAGTACTTC. This gives the protein CASSSAGGETQYF.

CDR3 loop: CAISGQGARDEQYF. CDR3 coding DNA: TGTGCCATCAGTGGCCAGGGGGCGAGGGACGAGCAGTACTTC. The V gene is TRBV10-3, the J gene TRBJ2-7; TRBD1 matches at 8 bases. V dropped 4 bases and J dropped 5; count of bases not matched to a gene: 7. This CDR3 is built from 14 residues. Germline CDR1 and CDR2: ENHRY and SYGVKD.

CDR3 DNA sequence: TGTGCCAGCAGCTTGCTCAGCGGGGGGGCCAGGATCGGAGACATTCAGTACTTC. Translating gives CASSLLSGGARIGDIQYF. The chain couples TRBV11-2 to TRBJ2-4; 10 nucleotides agree with TRBD2. The ends lost 3 bases at V and 8 bases at J; junction bases unmatched: 16. The CDR3 runs 18 residues. Germline-derived CDR1 and CDR2 are SGHAT and FQNNGV.

This clone was seen only a few times. The chain combines TRBV4-2 with TRBJ2-1, with 10 bases aligning to TRBD2. The CDR3 has 14 amino acids. Germline CDR1 reads LGHNA; CDR2 reads YNFKEQ. The trim removed 5 bases at V and 9 bases at J, leaving 7 bases unmatched. This chain's CDR3 is CASSGSGGLLEQFF. The CDR3 nucleotides read TGTGCCAGCAGCGGTAGCGGGGGGTTGCTTGAGCAGTTCTTC.

The V gene is TRBV5-1, the J gene TRBJ1-1; D gene uncertain. V was trimmed by 1 base and J by 0 bases, leaving 7 bases between them. The CDR3 loop spans 14 amino acids. Germline CDR1 and CDR2: SGHRS and YFSETQ. CDR3 region: CASSLTEMNTEAFF. For the CDR3, the DNA is TGCGCCAGCAGCTTGACAGAAATGAACACTGAAGCTTTCTTT. Full variable domain (missing parts from reference TRBV5-1 and TRBJ1-1): KAGVTQTPRYLIKTRGQQVTLSCSPISGHRSVSWYQQTPGQGLQFLFEYFSETQRNKGNFPGRFSGRQFSNSRSEMNVSTLELGDSALYLCASSLTEMNTEAFFGQGTRLTVV.

The V call is TRBV20-1, the J call TRBJ1-1; D not resolved. The germline gives CDR1 DFQATT, CDR2 SNEGSKA (reference sequence). There are 11 residues in the CDR3. V was cut by 6 bases and J by 4 bases, with 9 bases left in between. CDR3 sequence (DNA): TGCAGTGCGCTGAGGGTCACTGAAGCTTTCTTT. This codes for CSALRVTEAFF.

The chain has TRBV4-3 and TRBJ1-1; perhaps TRBD1 as D (6 bases). Germline CDR1 reads LGHNA; CDR2 reads YSLEER. V lost 1 base and J lost 6, with 9 bases in between. The CDR3 totals 13 residues. CDR3 nucleotide sequence: TGCGCCAGCAGCCAAGGTGAGGGGGCTGAAGCTTTCTTT. Its translation is CASSQGEGAEAFF.

The gene calls are TRBV5-1 and TRBJ2-2, with 7 bases aligning to TRBD1. Losses at the gene ends were 4 bases for V and 7 bases for J; bases not matched to a gene: 13. Germline CDR1 SGHRS, CDR2 YFSETQ. The CDR3 contains 16 residues. The CDR3 DNA reads TGCGCCAGCAGCGCTCGGACAGGAGGATCGGGCGGGGAGCTGTTTTTT. This encodes CASSARTGGSGGELFF.